These 17 T cell receptor beta chains were sequenced from one sample in a study of T cells in Graves' hyperthyroidism and ophthalmopathy. Amplified TCR beta CDR3 regions came from RNA transcripts. The HTBI primer set served for first-round RT-PCR of the TCR CDR3. Using its own MiXCR run on the multiplex PCR reads, TCRdb lists one record per CDR3 protein. Of fewer than 400,000 distinct CDR3 sequences listed, about 15% were seen once; the top ten hold roughly 31%. What was sequenced was blood. The source of these receptors is a man younger than 40 with Graves' hyperthyroidism.

The chain is built from TRBV7-6 and TRBJ1-4, with D hard to call. CDR1 and CDR2 (germline): SGHVS, FNYEAQ. V shed 5 bases and J shed 1 base, with 8 bases lying between them. The CDR3 sequence is 14 residues long. The CDR3 DNA reads TGTGCCAGCAGCCCGGCGAGAACTAATGAAAAACTGTTTTTT. It is translated as CASSPARTNEKLFF. Complete variable domain (other parts from reference TRBV7-6 and TRBJ1-4): GAGVSQSPRYKVTKRGQDVALRCDPISGHVSLYWYRQALGQGPEFLTYFNYEAQQDKSGLPNDRFSAERPEGSISTLTIQRTEQRDSAMYRCASSPARTNEKLFFGSGTQLSVL.

This chain connects TRBV5-6 to TRBJ2-1, with 11 nucleotides matching TRBD2. V trimming: 5 bases; J trimming: 7 bases; junction bases outside the gene matches: 8. The germline V gene has CDR1 SGHDT and CDR2 YYEEEE. The CDR3 runs to 15 residues. The chain's CDR3 is CASSLAGGPPNEQFF. CDR3 nucleotide sequence: TGTGCCAGCAGTTTAGCGGGAGGGCCGCCGAATGAGCAGTTCTTC.

In its sample, this clonotype was seen a few times. The chain joins TRBV6-1 to TRBJ1-6; D possibly corresponds to TRBD1 (5 bases). The CDR3 totals 15 residues. Germline CDR1 and CDR2: MNHNS and SASEGT. The V end lost 8 bases, the J end lost 10 bases, and 21 bases lay between the germline ends. The CDR3 here is CASRTLGGERSPLHF. The CDR3 nucleotides are TGTGCCAGCCGAACCTTGGGGGGTGAGCGGTCACCCCTCCACTTT.

This clonotype was picked up one time. The junction shows a germline mismatch at one end, possibly a read error. The chain is built from TRBV6-2 or TRBV6-3 and TRBJ2-7, with 9 bases matching TRBD2. Germline CDR1 and CDR2: MNHEY and SVGEGT. This CDR3 is 15 amino acids long. The CDR3 DNA follows: TGTGCCAGCAGAACCGTCGCGGGAGGGCCCGGCGAGCAGCACTTC. Encoded protein: CASRTVAGGPGEQHF.

This clonotype has ten or more counts. This rearrangement joins TRBV2 to TRBJ2-2; the D gene could be TRBD1 or TRBD2 (5 bases each). V lost 6 bases to trimming and J lost 2 bases, with 13 bases between them. Per germline, CDR1 SNHLY and CDR2 FYNNEI. The CDR3 contains 15 residues. CDR3 nucleotide sequence: TGTGCCAGCAGCCAGGGACGGACTAACACCGGGGAGCTGTTTTTT. Protein: CASSQGRTNTGELFF. Complete variable domain (other parts from reference TRBV2 and TRBJ2-2): EPEVTQTPSHQVTQMGQEVILRCVPISNHLYFYWYRQILGQKVEFLVSFYNNEISEKSEIFDDQFSVERPDGSNFTLKIRSTKLEDSAMYFCASSQGRTNTGELFFGEGSRLTVL.

This clonotype has at least ten counts. The rearrangement links TRBV30 to TRBJ2-7; 8 positions agree with TRBD2. V lost 0 bases to trimming and J lost 6 bases; unmatched junction nucleotides: 1. The CDR3 has 12 residues. Germline assignment: CDR1 GTSNPN and CDR2 SVGIG (reference sequence). The CDR3 DNA follows: TGTGCCTGGAGTGTAAGCGGGAGCGAGCAGTACTTC. Amino acid sequence: CAWSVSGSEQYF.

In its sample, this clonotype was seen many times. This chain uses TRBV20-1 with TRBJ1-1; no firm D call. CDR1 is DFQATT, CDR2 SNEGSKA, per germline (reference sequence). V was clipped by 1 base and J by 6 bases, with 12 bases between them. The CDR3 is 13 amino acids. The CDR3 spells CSARARAGPEAFF. The CDR3 nucleotides are TGCAGTGCTAGAGCGCGGGCAGGTCCTGAAGCTTTCTTT.

In this sample, this clonotype turned up many times. This chain joins TRBV5-1 and TRBJ2-3; D call uncertain. V was trimmed by 3 bases and J by 2 bases, leaving 13 bases between them. The CDR3 contains 15 residues. Per germline, CDR1 SGHRS and CDR2 YFSETQ. In nucleotides, the CDR3 is TGCGCCAGCAGCTCACCCTCAACACTCACAGATACGCAGTATTTT. As protein: CASSSPSTLTDTQYF.

This clonotype has a handful of counts. The chain uses TRBV9 and TRBJ2-3; D possibly matches TRBD1 or TRBD2 (5 bases each). CDR3 length: 15 residues. CDR1 and CDR2 (germline): SGDLS, YYNGEE. Deletions cut 4 bases from V and 4 bases from J, with 16 bases between. The CDR3: CASSTGTAPSDTQYF. CDR3 coding DNA: TGTGCCAGCAGCACCGGGACCGCCCCATCAGATACGCAGTATTTT. Drawing the rest from reference TRBV9 and TRBJ2-3, the complete variable domain is DSGVTQTPKHLITATGQRVTLRCSPRSGDLSVYWYQQSLDQGLQFLIQYYNGEERAKGNILERFSAQQFPDLHSELNLSSLELGDSALYFCASSTGTAPSDTQYFGPGTRLTVL.

The J gene is TRBJ2-1, the V gene TRBV19; 11 positions agree with TRBD2. Germline CDR1 is LNHDA and CDR2 is SQIVND (reference sequence). The V gene end was trimmed by 6 bases and the J gene end by 1 base; junction bases not matched to a gene: 8. The CDR3 loop spans 17 amino acids. The DNA for the CDR3 is TGTGCCAGTAGCCCACTTAGCGGGAGGGGGTCCTACAATGAGCAGTTCTTC. Translated: CASSPLSGRGSYNEQFF.

The V call is TRBV9, the J call TRBJ2-2, with D possibly matching TRBD2 (5 bases). Trimming removed 0 bases from V and 6 bases from J, with 12 bases in between. Germline V lookup: CDR1 SGDLS, CDR2 YYNGEE. This CDR3 comprises 15 residues. The CDR3 loop is CASSVALTTAGELFF. The CDR3 nucleotides are TGTGCCAGCAGCGTAGCCCTGACTACCGCCGGGGAGCTGTTTTTT.

This clonotype was found many times. The J gene is TRBJ2-5, the V gene TRBV2, with D unclear. Trimming pared 9 bases from V and 3 bases from J, leaving 8 bases between. The CDR3 totals 11 residues. The germline CDR1 and CDR2 sequences are SNHLY and FYNNEI. In DNA form, the CDR3 reads TGTGCCAGTAGGCTGGAAGAGACCCAGTACTTC. Its translation is CASRLEETQYF.

This clonotype was counted at least ten times. The chain uses TRBV12-3 or TRBV12-4 and TRBJ2-3; perhaps TRBD2 as D (6 bases). Trimming took off 7 bases at V and 4 bases at J, with 18 bases between the two ends. This CDR3 is 15 amino acids long. In DNA, the CDR3 is TGTGCCAGCACTCATGCTGGACTATCGGCAGATACGCAGTATTTT. Protein product: CASTHAGLSADTQYF.

The table lists this clonotype with many counts. The chain carries TRBV12-3 or TRBV12-4 and TRBJ2-3, with 7 nucleotides matching TRBD1. The CDR3 totals 15 residues. V lost 5 bases to trimming and J lost 0 bases; unmatched junction nucleotides: 5. CDR3 in amino acids: CASSATGQSTDTQYF. The DNA for the CDR3 is TGTGCCAGCAGTGCCACGGGACAGAGCACAGATACGCAGTATTTT.

This clonotype has a count of ten or more. The V call is TRBV29-1, the J call TRBJ2-3; TRBD2 aligns across 9 bases. The germline CDR1 and CDR2 sequences are SQVTM and ANQGSEA. The CDR3 sequence is 16 residues long. V trimming: 5 bases; J trimming: 1 base; junction bases outside the gene matches: 10. CDR3 residues: CSVRGLAGIGTDTQYF. Here the CDR3 DNA reads TGCAGCGTTAGAGGGCTAGCGGGAATTGGCACAGATACGCAGTATTTT.

The V gene is TRBV20-1, the J gene TRBJ2-1, with TRBD1 as a possible D gene (6 bases). The CDR3 extends over 12 amino acids. V lost 4 bases to trimming and J lost 6 bases, with 10 bases between them. The germline V gene has CDR1 DFQATT and CDR2 SNEGSKA (reference sequence). The CDR3 region is CSAIQGPNEQFF. DNA of the CDR3: TGCAGTGCTATACAGGGCCCCAATGAGCAGTTCTTC.

As for this clonotype: This may stem from a read error, because a much larger clone lies one nucleotide away. This chain uses TRBV5-5 with TRBJ2-7; D might be TRBD1 (5 bases). There are 14 residues in the CDR3. CDR1 SGHKS and CDR2 YYEKEE come from the germline V gene (reference sequence). Here the CDR3 reads CASREGVGSHEQHF. The CDR3 region has the DNA TGTGCCAGCAGGGAAGGGGTAGGATCCCACGAGCAGCACTTC.